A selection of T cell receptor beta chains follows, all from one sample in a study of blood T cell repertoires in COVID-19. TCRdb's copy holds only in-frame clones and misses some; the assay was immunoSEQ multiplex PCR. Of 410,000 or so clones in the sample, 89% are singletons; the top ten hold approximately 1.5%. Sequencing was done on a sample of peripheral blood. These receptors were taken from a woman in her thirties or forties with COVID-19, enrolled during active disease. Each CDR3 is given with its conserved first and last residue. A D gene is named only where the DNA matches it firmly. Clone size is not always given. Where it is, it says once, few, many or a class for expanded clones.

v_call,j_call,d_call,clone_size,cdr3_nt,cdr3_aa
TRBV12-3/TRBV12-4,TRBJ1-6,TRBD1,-,TGTGCCAGCAGTCGGACAGGGGCTTCACCCCTCCACTTT,CASSRTGASPLHF
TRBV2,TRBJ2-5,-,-,TGTGCCAGCAGGAGGGGACTGTCCCAAGAGACCCAGTACTTC,CASRRGLSQETQYF
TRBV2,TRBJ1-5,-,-,TGTGCCAGCAGCGTTCGCGGGACCCGCAATCAGCCCCAGCATTTT,CASSVRGTRNQPQHF
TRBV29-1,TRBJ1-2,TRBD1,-,TGCAGCGTTGAAAAGAGGGGTCAGGGGGTATGGGGCTATGGCTACACCTTC,CSVEKRGQGVWGYGYTF
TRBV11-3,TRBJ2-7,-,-,TGTGCCAGCAGCTTACAGGACTACGAGCAGTACTTC,CASSLQDYEQYF
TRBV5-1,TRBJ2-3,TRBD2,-,TGCGCCAGCAGCTTGGGTGTCGGGGGGGCCGTAGATACGCAGTATTTT,CASSLGVGGAVDTQYF
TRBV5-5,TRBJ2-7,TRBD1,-,TGTGCCAGCAGCTTCGGGACAGGGCTATACGAGCAGTACTTC,CASSFGTGLYEQYF
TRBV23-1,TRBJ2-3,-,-,TGCGCCAGCAGTCAATTGATTGGAGGCGGGGCTCAATACACAGATACGCAGTATTTT,CASSQLIGGGAQYTDTQYF
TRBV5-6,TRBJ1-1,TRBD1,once,TGTGCCAGCAGCTGGGCCCTAACAGGGGTGATGAACACTGAAGCTTTCTTT,CASSWALTGVMNTEAFF
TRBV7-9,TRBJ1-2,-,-,TGTGCCAGCAGCTTAGCACCAGGGGAGTATGGCTACACCTTC,CASSLAPGEYGYTF
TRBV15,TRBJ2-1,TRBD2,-,TGTGCCACCAGCACCTGGGACTACACTGGCAATGAGCAGTTCTTC,CATSTWDYTGNEQFF
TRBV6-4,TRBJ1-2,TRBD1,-,TGTGCCAGCAGTCGGGACAGATATAACTATGGCTACACCTTC,CASSRDRYNYGYTF
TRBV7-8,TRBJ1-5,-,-,TGTGCCAGCAGTATACAGGCGGAACAGCCCCAGCATTTT,CASSIQAEQPQHF
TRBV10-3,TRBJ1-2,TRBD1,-,TGTGCCATCAGTGGTTTCCGGGACAGCCCGGAGGGCTACACCTTC,CAISGFRDSPEGYTF
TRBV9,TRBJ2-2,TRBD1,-,TGTGCCAGCAGCGTAGGGGGACAGTGGAACACCGGGGAGCTGTTTTTT,CASSVGGQWNTGELFF
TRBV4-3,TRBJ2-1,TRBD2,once,TGCGCCAGCAGCCGGTATGGCCTATCAGCGGGAGGTATCCATGAGCAGTTCTTC,CASSRYGLSAGGIHEQFF
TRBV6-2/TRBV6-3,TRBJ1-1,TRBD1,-,TGTGCCAGCAGTTACTCCGACAGGGGGGAGGGTGAAGCTTTCTTT,CASSYSDRGEGEAFF
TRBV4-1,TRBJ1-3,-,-,TGCGCCAGCAGCCCTGGAGGGACCGGAAACACCATATATTTT,CASSPGGTGNTIYF
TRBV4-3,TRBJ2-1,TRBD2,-,TGCGCCAGCAGCCAAGAGAGCGGGGGGAGTTACAATGAGCAGTTCTTC,CASSQESGGSYNEQFF
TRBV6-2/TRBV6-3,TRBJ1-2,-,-,TGTGCCAGCAGTTACTCCGGGGGGCACTATGGCTACACCTTC,CASSYSGGHYGYTF
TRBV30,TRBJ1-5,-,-,TGTGCCGGGAGCTCGGGACTAGATCAGCCCCAGCATTTT,CAGSSGLDQPQHF
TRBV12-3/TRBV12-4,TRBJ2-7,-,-,TGTGCCAGCAGTTTTTCCGTGTACGAGCAGTACTTC,CASSFSVYEQYF
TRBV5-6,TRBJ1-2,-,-,TGTGCCAGCAGTCAGGGGCAACCTGGCTACACCTTC,CASSQGQPGYTF
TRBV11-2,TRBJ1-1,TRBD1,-,TGTGCCAGCAGCCCGCAAGGCCTCGGGACAGGGGATTCAGCTTTCTTT,CASSPQGLGTGDSAFF
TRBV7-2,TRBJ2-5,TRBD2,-,TGTGCCAGCAGCATCGGGACTAGCGGTAGGACCCAGTACTTC,CASSIGTSGRTQYF
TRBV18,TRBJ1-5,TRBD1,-,TGTGCCAGCTCACCGGGGACAGCTATATGGGATCAGCCCCAGCATTTT,CASSPGTAIWDQPQHF
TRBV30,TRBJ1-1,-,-,TGTGCCTGGAGAAACATGAACACTGAAGCTTTCTTT,CAWRNMNTEAFF
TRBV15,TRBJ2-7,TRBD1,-,TGTGCCACCAGCTCCGGAGGGACAGGGGTCAACGAGCAGTACTTC,CATSSGGTGVNEQYF
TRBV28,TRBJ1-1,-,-,TGTGCCAGCAGTTTATCCGTCTATGAAGCTTTCTTT,CASSLSVYEAFF
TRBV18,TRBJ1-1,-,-,TGTGCCAGCTCACAAGGGGCCCTCCTTAACACTGAAGCTTTCTTT,CASSQGALLNTEAFF
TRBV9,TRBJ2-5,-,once,TGTGCCAGCAGCGCGGGACTGCAGACTTGGGAGACCCAGTACTTC,CASSAGLQTWETQYF
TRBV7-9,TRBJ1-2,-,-,TGTGCCAGCAGCTATCCCCAGGGCGGCTACACCTTC,CASSYPQGGYTF
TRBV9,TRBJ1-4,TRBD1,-,TGTGCCAGCAGCGCGACAGGGGGAGGGGAAAAACTGTTTTTT,CASSATGGGEKLFF
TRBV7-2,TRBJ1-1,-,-,TGTGCCAGCAGCTTAACCCCCGGGGAAACTGAAGCTTTCTTT,CASSLTPGETEAFF
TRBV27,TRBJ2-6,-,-,TGTGCCAGCAGTTTATCGTGGACTCGTCTAGCTGGGGCCAACGTCCTGACTTTC,CASSLSWTRLAGANVLTF
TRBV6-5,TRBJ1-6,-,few,TGTGCCAGCAGTTACTCGACAGTCTCCTATAATTCACCCCTCCACTTT,CASSYSTVSYNSPLHF